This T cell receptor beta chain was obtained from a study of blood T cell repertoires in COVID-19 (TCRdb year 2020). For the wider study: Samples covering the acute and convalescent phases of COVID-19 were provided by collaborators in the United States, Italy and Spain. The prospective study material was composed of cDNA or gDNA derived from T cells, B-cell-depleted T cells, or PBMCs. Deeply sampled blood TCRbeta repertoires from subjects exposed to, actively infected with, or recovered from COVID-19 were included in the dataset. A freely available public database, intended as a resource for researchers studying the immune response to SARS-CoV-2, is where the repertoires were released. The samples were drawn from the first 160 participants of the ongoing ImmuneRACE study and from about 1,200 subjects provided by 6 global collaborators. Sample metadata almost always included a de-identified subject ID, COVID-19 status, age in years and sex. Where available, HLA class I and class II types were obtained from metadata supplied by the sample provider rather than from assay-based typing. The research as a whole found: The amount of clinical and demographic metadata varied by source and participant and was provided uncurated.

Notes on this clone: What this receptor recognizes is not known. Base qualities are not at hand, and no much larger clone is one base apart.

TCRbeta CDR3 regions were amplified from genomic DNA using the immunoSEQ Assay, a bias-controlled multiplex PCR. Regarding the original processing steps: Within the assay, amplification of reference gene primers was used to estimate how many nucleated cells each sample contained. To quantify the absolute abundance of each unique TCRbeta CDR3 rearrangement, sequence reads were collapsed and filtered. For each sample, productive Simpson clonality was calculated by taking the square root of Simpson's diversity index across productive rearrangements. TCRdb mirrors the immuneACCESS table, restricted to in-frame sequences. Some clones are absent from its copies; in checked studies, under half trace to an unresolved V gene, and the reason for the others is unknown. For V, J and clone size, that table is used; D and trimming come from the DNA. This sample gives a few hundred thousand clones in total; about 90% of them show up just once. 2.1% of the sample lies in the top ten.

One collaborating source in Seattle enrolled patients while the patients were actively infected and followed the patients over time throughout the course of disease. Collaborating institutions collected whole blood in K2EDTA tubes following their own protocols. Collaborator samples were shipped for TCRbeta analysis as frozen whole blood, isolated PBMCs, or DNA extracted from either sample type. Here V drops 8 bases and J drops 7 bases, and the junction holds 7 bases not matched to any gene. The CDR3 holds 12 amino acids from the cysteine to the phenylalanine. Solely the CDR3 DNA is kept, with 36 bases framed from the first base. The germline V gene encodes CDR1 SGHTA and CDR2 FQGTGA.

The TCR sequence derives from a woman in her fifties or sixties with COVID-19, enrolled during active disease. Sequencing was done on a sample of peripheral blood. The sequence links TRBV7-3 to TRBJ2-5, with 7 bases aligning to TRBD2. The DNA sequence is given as TGTGCCAGCGGGTACACGGGGGGGACCCAGTACTTC. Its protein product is CASGYTGGTQYF.